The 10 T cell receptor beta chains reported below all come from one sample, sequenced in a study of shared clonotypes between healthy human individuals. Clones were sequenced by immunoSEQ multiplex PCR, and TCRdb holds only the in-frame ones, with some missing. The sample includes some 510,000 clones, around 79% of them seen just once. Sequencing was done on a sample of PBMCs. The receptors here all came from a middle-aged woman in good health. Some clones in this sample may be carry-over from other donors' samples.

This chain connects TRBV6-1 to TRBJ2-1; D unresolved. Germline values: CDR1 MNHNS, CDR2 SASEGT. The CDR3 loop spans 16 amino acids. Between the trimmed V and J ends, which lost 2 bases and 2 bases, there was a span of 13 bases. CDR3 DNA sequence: TGTGCCAGCAGTGAATACCCTAGACCCCCCTACAATGAGCAGTTCTTC. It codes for CASSEYPRPPYNEQFF.

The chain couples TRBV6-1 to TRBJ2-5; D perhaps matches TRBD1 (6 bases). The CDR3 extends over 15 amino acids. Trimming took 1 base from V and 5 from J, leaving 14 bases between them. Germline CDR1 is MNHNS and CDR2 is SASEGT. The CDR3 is CASSEGAGVGETQYF. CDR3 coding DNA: TGTGCCAGCAGTGAAGGGGCAGGGGTAGGGGAGACCCAGTACTTC.

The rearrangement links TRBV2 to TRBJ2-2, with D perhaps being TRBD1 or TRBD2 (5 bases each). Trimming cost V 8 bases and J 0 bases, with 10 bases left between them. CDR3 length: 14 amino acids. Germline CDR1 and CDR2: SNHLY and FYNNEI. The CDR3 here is CASHRGSNTGELFF. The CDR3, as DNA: TGTGCCAGCCATCGGGGCTCGAACACCGGGGAGCTGTTTTTT.

Here the CDR3 DNA reads TGTGCCTCCTGGGGGGGGACTAAACTCCTTACTAGCACAGATACGCAGTATTTT. It translates to CASWGGTKLLTSTDTQYF. This rearrangement joins TRBV30 to TRBJ2-3; 7 bases fit TRBD2. Germline V gives CDR1 GTSNPN, CDR2 SVGIG (reference sequence). The CDR3 has 18 amino acids. V was clipped by 7 bases and J by 0 bases; unmatched bases: 19.

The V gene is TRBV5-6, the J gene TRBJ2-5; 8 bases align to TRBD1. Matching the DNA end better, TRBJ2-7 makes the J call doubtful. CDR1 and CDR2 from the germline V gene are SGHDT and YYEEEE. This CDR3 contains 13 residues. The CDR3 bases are TGTGCCAGCAGCACGGACAGGGTGTACGAGCAGTACTTC. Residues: CASSTDRVYEQYF.

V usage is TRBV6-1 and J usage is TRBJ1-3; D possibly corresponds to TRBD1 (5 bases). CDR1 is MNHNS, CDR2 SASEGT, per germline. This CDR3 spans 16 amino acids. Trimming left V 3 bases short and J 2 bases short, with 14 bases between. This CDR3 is CASSDPSRGAGNTIYF. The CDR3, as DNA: TGTGCCAGCAGTGACCCTTCGAGGGGCGCTGGAAACACCATATATTTT.

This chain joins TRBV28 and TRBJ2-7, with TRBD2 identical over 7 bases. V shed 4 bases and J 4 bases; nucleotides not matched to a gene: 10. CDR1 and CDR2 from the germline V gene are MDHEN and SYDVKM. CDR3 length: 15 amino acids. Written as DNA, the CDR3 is TGTGCCAGCAGTTCGCAACTTGGACTAGGGTACGAGCAGTACTTC. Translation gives CASSSQLGLGYEQYF. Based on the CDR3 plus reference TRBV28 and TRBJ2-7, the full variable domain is DVKVTQSSRYLVKRTGEKVFLECVQDMDHENMFWYRQDPGLGLRLIYFSYDVKMKEKGDIPEGYSVSREKKERFSLILESASTNQTSMYLCASSSQLGLGYEQYFGPGTRLTVT.

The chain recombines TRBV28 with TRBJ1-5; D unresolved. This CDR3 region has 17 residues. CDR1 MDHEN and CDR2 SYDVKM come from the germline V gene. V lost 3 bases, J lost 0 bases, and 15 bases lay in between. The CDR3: CASSLRRLDYSNQPQHF. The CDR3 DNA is TGTGCCAGCAGTTTGAGAAGACTAGACTATAGCAATCAGCCCCAGCATTTT.

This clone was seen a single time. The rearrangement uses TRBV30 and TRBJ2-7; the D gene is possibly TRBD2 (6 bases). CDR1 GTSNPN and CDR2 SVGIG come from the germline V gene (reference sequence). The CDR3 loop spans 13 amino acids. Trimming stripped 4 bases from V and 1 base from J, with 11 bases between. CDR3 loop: CAWTRRGSYEQYF. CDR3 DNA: TGTGCCTGGACTAGGCGGGGATCCTACGAGCAGTACTTC.

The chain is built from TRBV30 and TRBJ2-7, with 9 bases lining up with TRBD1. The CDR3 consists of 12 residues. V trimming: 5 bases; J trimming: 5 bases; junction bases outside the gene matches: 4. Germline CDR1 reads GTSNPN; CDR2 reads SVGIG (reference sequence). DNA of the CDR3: TGTGCCTGGGGACAGGGGTTCAACGAGCAGTACTTC. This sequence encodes CAWGQGFNEQYF.